One and the same sample provided the 11 T cell receptor beta chains below, sequenced in a study of cytomegalovirus exposure and HLA in healthy donors. It was with 60 Vbeta and 13 Jbeta primers that the PCR ran. TCRdb keeps only in-frame clones here, not all; method: immunoSEQ multiplex PCR. Of 120,000 to 150,000 clones in the sample, 70% to 75% were seen once. The sample taken for sequencing was PBMCs. All receptors come from a woman in her thirties or forties in good health and CMV-seronegative.

This chain connects TRBV2 to TRBJ1-2; D gene ambiguous. The CDR3 has 12 amino acids. V dropped 2 bases and J dropped 7 bases, with 8 bases sitting between them. From germline, CDR1 is SNHLY and CDR2 FYNNEI. CDR3 sequence (DNA): TGTGCCAGCAGTGAAAAAGGAGGTGGCTACACCTTC. Protein: CASSEKGGGYTF.

The chain has TRBV2 and TRBJ2-5; a weak D match, TRBD1 (6 bases). Germline V CDR1 and CDR2: SNHLY, FYNNEI. This CDR3 has 13 residues. With 5 bases removed from V and 3 bases from J, the gap between germline ends came to 10 bases. The CDR3 region has the DNA TGTGCCAGCAGTCCCCGACAGGAAGAGACCCAGTACTTC. Its translation is CASSPRQEETQYF.

The rearrangement uses TRBV5-4 and TRBJ1-3, with D tentatively TRBD1 (6 bases). The CDR3 has 14 residues. In germline, CDR1 is SGHNT, CDR2 YYREEE (reference sequence). Trimming took off 1 base at V and 2 bases at J, with 7 bases between the two ends. Here the CDR3 reads CASSLRGTGNTIYF. In DNA form, the CDR3 reads TGTGCCAGCAGCTTGAGGGGGACTGGAAACACCATATATTTT. The complete variable domain, with remaining parts taken from reference TRBV5-4 and TRBJ1-3, reads ETGVTQSPTHLIKTRGQQVTLRCSSQSGHNTVSWYQQALGQGPQFIFQYYREEENGRGNFPPRFSGLQFPNYSSELNVNALELDDSALYLCASSLRGTGNTIYFGEGSWLTVV.

This clone was counted only a few times. V is TRBV6-5 and J is TRBJ1-1; 9 positions agree with TRBD1. The CDR3 has 14 amino acids. Germline V gene sequence: CDR1 MNHEY, CDR2 SVGAGI. The trim removed 1 base at V and 3 bases at J, leaving 0 bases unmatched. CDR3 region: CASSYWTGDTEAFF. DNA of the CDR3: TGTGCCAGCAGTTACTGGACAGGGGACACTGAAGCTTTCTTT.

This clone was seen only a few times. V is TRBV6-1 and J is TRBJ1-5; perhaps TRBD1 as D (6 bases). V was shortened by 4 bases and J by 2 bases, with 12 bases between the two germline ends. CDR1 is MNHNS, CDR2 SASEGT, per germline. CDR3 length equals 15 residues. CDR3 sequence: CASSGRGGGNQPQHF. The CDR3 DNA is TGTGCCAGCAGTGGCAGGGGAGGGGGCAATCAGCCCCAGCATTTT.

The chain employs TRBV5-4 and TRBJ2-1, with TRBD2 matching over 8 bases. This CDR3 region has 19 residues. V lost 5 bases, J lost 3 bases, and 19 bases stayed unmatched. Germline lookup yields CDR1 SGHNT and CDR2 YYREEE (reference sequence). For the CDR3, the DNA is TGTGCCAGCAGGGCTGTTTCAATTACGGCGGGGGGCATCTACAATGAGCAGTTCTTC. It yields the protein CASRAVSITAGGIYNEQFF.

Here the CDR3 reads CASSKGVYGYTF. The CDR3 bases are TGTGCCAGCAGTAAAGGGGTCTATGGCTACACCTTC. The rearrangement uses TRBV28 and TRBJ1-2; D possibly corresponds to TRBD1 (5 bases). Germline-derived CDR1 and CDR2 are MDHEN and SYDVKM. Trimming cost V 5 bases and J 4 bases, with 8 bases left between them. The CDR3 is 12 amino acids.

The gene calls are TRBV6-6 and TRBJ2-1, with D possibly TRBD1 on 6 matching bases. V lost 8 bases, J lost 0 bases, and 17 bases lay in between. This CDR3 is built from 16 residues. The germline V gene has CDR1 MNHNY and CDR2 SVGAGI (reference sequence). The CDR3 loop reads CASFEPTGSSYNEQFF. Written as DNA, the CDR3 is TGTGCCAGCTTCGAACCTACAGGGAGCTCCTACAATGAGCAGTTCTTC.

The chain uses TRBV5-1 and TRBJ2-5; tentatively, D is TRBD2 (6 bases). The CDR3 is 16 amino acids. The germline CDR1 and CDR2 sequences are SGHRS and YFSETQ. The V gene lost 0 bases and the J gene lost 5 bases, with 17 bases spanning the gap. The CDR3 here is CASSLGASEGWETQYF. CDR3 sequence (DNA): TGCGCCAGCAGCTTGGGGGCTAGCGAAGGCTGGGAGACCCAGTACTTC.

The chain employs TRBV4-1 and TRBJ1-2; possible D gene TRBD1, 5 bases. V was cut by 0 bases and J by 4 bases, with 30 bases left in between. The CDR3 sequence is 21 residues long. CDR1 is MGHRA, CDR2 YSYEKL, per germline. CDR3 protein: CASSQDPPIRITGFLGYGYTF. The DNA of the CDR3 is TGCGCCAGCAGCCAAGATCCACCCATTCGCATCACAGGTTTCCTGGGCTATGGCTACACCTTC.

The rearrangement uses TRBV7-9 and TRBJ2-5; D is possibly TRBD2 (6 bases). V lost 0 bases and J 5 bases, leaving 10 bases between the germline ends. CDR3 length: 14 residues. Germline V gene lookup returns CDR1 SEHNR and CDR2 FQNEAQ (reference sequence). The DNA for the CDR3 is TGTGCCAGCAGCTTAGCTCTAGCGCAGGAGACCCAGTACTTC. Amino acids: CASSLALAQETQYF. The variable domain in full, completed from reference TRBV7-9 and TRBJ2-5, reads DTGVSQNPRHKITKRGQNVTFRCDPISEHNRLYWYRQTLGQGPEFLTYFQNEAQLEKSRLLSDRFSAERPKGSFSTLEIQRTEQGDSAMYLCASSLALAQETQYFGPGTRLLVL.